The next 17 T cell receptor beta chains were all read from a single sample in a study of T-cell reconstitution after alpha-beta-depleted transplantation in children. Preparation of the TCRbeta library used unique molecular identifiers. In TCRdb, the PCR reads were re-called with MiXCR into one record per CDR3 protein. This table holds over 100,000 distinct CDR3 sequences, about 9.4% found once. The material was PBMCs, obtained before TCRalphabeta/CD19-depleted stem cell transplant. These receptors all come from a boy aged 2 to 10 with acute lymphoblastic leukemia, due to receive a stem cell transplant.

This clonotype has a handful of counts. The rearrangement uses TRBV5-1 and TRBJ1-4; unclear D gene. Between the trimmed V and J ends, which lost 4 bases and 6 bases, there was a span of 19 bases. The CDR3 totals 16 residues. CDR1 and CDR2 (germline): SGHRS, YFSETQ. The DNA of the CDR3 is TGCGCCAGCAGCCCCAACCCGGGGTTTTCGGATGAAAAACTGTTTTTT. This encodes CASSPNPGFSDEKLFF.

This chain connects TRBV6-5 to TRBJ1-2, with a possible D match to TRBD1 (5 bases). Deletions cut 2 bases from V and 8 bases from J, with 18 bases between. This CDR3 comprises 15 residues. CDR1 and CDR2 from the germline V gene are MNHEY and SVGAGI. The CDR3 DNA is TGTGCCAGCAGTTACGGGGCAGGGCATAGCAGGGGCTACACCTTC. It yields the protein CASSYGAGHSRGYTF.

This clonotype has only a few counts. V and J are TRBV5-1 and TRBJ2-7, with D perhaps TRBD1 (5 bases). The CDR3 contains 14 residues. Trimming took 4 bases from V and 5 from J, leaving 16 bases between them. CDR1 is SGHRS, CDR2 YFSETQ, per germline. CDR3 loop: CASSRSAGNHEQYF. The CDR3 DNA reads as TGCGCCAGCAGCCGCTCGGCAGGGAACCACGAGCAGTACTTC.

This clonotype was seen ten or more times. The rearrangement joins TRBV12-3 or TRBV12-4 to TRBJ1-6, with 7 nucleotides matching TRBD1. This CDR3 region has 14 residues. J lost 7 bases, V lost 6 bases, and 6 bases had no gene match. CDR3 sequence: CASSLHRGNSPLHF. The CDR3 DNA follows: TGTGCCAGCAGCCTACACAGGGGCAATTCACCCCTCCACTTT.

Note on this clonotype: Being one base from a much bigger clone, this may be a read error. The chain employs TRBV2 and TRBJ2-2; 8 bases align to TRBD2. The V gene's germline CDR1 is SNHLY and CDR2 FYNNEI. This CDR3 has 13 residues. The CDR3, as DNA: TGTACCAGCAGTATAGGACTAGCAGGGGAGCTGTTTTTT. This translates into CTSSIGLAGELFF. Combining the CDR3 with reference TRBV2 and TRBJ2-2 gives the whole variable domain EPEVTQTPSHQVTQMGQEVILRCVPISNHLYFYWYRQILGQKVEFLVSFYNNEISEKSEIFDDQFSVERPDGSNFTLKIRSTKLEDSAMYFCTSSIGLAGELFFGEGSRLTVL.

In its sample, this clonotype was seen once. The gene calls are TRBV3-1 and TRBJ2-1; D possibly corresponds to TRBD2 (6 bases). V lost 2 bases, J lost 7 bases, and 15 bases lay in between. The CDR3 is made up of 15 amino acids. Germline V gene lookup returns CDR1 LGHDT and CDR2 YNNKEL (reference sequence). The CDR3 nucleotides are TGTGCCAGCAGCCAATATCCGGGAGTGAATAATGAGCAGTTCTTC. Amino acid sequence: CASSQYPGVNNEQFF.

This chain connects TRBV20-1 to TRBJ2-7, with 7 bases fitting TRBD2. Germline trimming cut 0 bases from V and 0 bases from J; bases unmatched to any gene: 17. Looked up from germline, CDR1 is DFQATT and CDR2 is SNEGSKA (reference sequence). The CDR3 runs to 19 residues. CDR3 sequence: CSARDRLAAQLRGSYEQYF. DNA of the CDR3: TGCAGTGCTAGAGACCGACTAGCTGCCCAACTTCGGGGCTCCTACGAGCAGTACTTC.

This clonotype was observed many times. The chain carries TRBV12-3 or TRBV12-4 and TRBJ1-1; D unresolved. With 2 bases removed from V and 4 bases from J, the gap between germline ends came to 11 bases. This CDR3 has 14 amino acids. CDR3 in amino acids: CASSLYRAGTEAFF. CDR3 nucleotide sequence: TGTGCCAGCAGTTTATACCGGGCTGGCACTGAAGCTTTCTTT.

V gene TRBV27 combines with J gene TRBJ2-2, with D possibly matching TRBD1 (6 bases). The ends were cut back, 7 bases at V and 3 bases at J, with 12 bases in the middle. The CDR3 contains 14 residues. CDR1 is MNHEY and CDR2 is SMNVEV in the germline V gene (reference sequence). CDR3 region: CASTPRGYTGELFF. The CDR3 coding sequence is TGTGCCAGCACCCCCAGGGGATACACCGGGGAGCTGTTTTTT.

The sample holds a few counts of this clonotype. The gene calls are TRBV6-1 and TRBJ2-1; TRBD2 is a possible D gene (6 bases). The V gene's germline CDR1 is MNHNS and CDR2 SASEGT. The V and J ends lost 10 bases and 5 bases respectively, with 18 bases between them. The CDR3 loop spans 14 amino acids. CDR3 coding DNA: TGTGCCACCCGGGACTTGCCGGGGGACAATGAGCAGTTCTTC. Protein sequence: CATRDLPGDNEQFF.

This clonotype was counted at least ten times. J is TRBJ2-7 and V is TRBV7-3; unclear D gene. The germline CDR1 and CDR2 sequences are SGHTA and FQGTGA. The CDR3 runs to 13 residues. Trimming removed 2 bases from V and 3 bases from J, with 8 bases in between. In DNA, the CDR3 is TGTGCCAGCAGCTTAGGCCTCGGCTACGAGCAGTACTTC. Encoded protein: CASSLGLGYEQYF.

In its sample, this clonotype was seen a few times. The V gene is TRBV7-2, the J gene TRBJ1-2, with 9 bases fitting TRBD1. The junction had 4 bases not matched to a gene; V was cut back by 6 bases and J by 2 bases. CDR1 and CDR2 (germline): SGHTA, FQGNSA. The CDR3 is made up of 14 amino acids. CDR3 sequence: CASRGTGKNYGYTF. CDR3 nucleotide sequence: TGTGCCAGCAGAGGGACAGGGAAGAACTATGGCTACACCTTC.

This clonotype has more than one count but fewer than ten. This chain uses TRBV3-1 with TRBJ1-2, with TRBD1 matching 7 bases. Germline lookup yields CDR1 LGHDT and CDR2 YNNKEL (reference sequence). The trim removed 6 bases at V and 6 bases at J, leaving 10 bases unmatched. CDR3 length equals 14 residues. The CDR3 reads CASSPRGQSDGYTF. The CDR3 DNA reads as TGTGCCAGCAGTCCGCGGGGACAGTCCGATGGCTACACCTTC.

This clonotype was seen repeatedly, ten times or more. The CDR3 reads CASSFDSGTRGTDTQYF. The CDR3, as DNA: TGCGCCAGCAGCTTTGATTCCGGGACTAGGGGCACAGATACGCAGTATTTT. This rearrangement joins TRBV5-1 to TRBJ2-3, with 8 positions matching TRBD2. Germline V gene lookup returns CDR1 SGHRS and CDR2 YFSETQ. The ends lost 2 bases at V and 1 base at J; junction bases unmatched: 9. The CDR3 length is 17 residues.

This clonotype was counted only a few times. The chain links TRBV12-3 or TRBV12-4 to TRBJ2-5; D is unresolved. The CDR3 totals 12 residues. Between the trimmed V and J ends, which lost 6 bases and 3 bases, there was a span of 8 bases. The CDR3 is CASSHIKETQYF. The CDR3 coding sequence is TGTGCCAGCAGCCATATAAAAGAGACCCAGTACTTC.

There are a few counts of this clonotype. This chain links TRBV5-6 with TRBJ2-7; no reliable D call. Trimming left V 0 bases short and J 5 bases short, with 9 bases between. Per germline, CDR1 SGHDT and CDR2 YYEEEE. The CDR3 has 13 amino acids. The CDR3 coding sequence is TGTGCCAGCAGCTTGGCCCGGTGGCACGAGCAGTACTTC. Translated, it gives CASSLARWHEQYF.

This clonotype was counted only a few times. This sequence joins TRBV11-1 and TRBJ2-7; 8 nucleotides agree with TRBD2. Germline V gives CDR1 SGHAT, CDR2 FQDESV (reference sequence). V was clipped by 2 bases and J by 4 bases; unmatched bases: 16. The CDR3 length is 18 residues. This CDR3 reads CASSLNGLAGSRAYEQYF. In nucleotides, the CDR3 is TGTGCCAGCAGCTTAAATGGGTTAGCGGGGAGCCGTGCTTACGAGCAGTACTTC. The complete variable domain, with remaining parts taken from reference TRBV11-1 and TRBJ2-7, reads EAEVAQSPRYKITEKSQAVAFWCDPISGHATLYWYRQILGQGPELLVQFQDESVVDDSQLPKDRFSAERLKGVDSTLKIQPAELGDSAMYLCASSLNGLAGSRAYEQYFGPGTRLTVT.